This T cell receptor (beta chain) was obtained from a study of HIV-infected patients and healthy controls. Study-wide results and caveats: A major limitation was that merely sixteen HIV-infected individuals were processed. MAIT alpha-chain CDR3s were frequent in healthy controls, depleted in HIV+.

Alpha and beta constant-region primers primed reverse transcription of around 500 ng RNA. Each of the alpha and beta chains got its own library through chain-specific third strand synthesis with indices. One entry per CDR3 protein results from TCRdb running MiXCR on the 5' RACE reads. The sample has more than 9,000 distinct CDR3 sequences; about 10% are singletons. This clonotype occurred many times. Its matching antigen is unknown. The length of the CDR3 is 14 residues. CDR1 MNHNY and CDR2 SVGAGI come from the germline V gene (reference sequence). Trimming removed 5 bases at V and 6 bases at J, with 15 bases between. The repertoire came from unfractionated whole blood and reflected all unsorted peripheral T cells.

The material sequenced was blood, taken before antiretroviral therapy. The receptor's source is an adult with HIV infection. The donor label of this sample is uncertain. The chain uses TRBV6-6 and TRBJ2-3; D uncertain. The CDR3 region is CASSPAPMGDTQYF. The CDR3, as DNA: TGTGCCAGCAGTCCCGCCCCGATGGGGGATACGCAGTATTTT.